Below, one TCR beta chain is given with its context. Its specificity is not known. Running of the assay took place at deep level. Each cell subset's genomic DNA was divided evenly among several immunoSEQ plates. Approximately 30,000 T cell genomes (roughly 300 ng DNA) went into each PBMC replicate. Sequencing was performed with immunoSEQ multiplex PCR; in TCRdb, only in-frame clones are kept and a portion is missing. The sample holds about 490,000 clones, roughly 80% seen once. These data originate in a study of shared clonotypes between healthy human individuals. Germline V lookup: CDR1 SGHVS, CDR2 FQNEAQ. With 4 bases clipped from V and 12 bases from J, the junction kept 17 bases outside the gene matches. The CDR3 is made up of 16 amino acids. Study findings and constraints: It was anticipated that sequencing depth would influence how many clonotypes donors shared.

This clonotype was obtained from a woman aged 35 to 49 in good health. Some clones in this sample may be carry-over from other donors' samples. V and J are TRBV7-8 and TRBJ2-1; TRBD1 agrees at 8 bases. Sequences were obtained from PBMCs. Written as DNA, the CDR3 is TGTGCCAGCAGCTCCTTCGACTTACAGGGGGGCGTAGGGCAGTTCTTC. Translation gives CASSSFDLQGGVGQFF.